The clone carrying this TCR beta chain was detected a few times. This entry is derived from a study of blood T cell repertoires in COVID-19. Study summary: In each case, the material was cDNA or gDNA derived from T cells, B-cell-depleted T cells, or PBMCs.

Data came from immunoSEQ multiplex PCR; TCRdb stores just in-frame clones and leaves some out. The sample comprises around 470,000 clones, less than 95% of which are singletons, and more than 0.55% rests with the top ten. Source material: PBMCs or T cells enriched from blood (not recorded which). The TCR comes from a man aged 18 to 29 who had recovered from COVID-19.

CDR3 DNA sequence: TGTGCCAGCAGGACCGGGACACAGTATGGCTACACCTTC. Its translation is CASRTGTQYGYTF. The V gene is TRBV6-4, the J gene TRBJ1-2; tentatively, D is TRBD1 (6 bases). Between the trimmed V and J ends, which lost 6 bases and 5 bases, there was a span of 13 bases. This CDR3 is built from 13 residues. Per germline, CDR1 MRHNA and CDR2 SNTAGT.